These T cell receptor beta chains were read from a single sample in a study of T cell responses to AZD1222 COVID-19 vaccine. Only in-frame clones appear in the TCRdb table, and some are missing; sequencing was by immunoSEQ multiplex PCR. The sample contains 110,000 or so clones, 88% of which appear only once. This material consisted of peripheral blood, taken 28 days after the second AZD1222 dose. The receptors shown here come from an adult who received the AZD1222 COVID-19 vaccine. The CDR3 runs from the conserved cysteine through the conserved F or W. The D gene is left open where the match is weak. Expanded clones are given a class, and other clones once, few, many or no size at all.

v_call	j_call	clone_size	d_call	cdr3_nt	cdr3_aa
TRBV7-8	TRBJ1-3	NA	NA	TGTGCCAGCAGCTTGGGATACTCTGGAAACACCATATATTTT	CASSLGYSGNTIYF
TRBV2	TRBJ2-1	NA	NA	TGTGCCACCTCCCTGGAGGGGGGCCTGGTCGACAATGAGCAGTTCTTC	CATSLEGGLVDNEQFF
TRBV2	TRBJ1-1	NA	NA	TGTGCCAGCAGTACACCAGGGGAATTGGCTTTCTTT	CASSTPGELAFF
TRBV6-1	TRBJ1-1	NA	NA	TGTGCCAGCAGTGAGGACTTGGGGCGGAGCGAAGCTTTCTTT	CASSEDLGRSEAFF
TRBV7-8	TRBJ2-1	NA	NA	TGTGCCAGCAGCTTGGAGGGGGCTTCCTACAATGAGCAGTTCTTC	CASSLEGASYNEQFF
TRBV5-6	TRBJ2-2	NA	NA	TGTGCCAGCAGCTTTAGCACCGGGGAGCTGTTTTTT	CASSFSTGELFF
TRBV6-2/TRBV6-3	TRBJ1-1	once	NA	TGTGCCAGCAGTGCCCCACAGCAGACTGAAGCTTTCTTT	CASSAPQQTEAFF
TRBV9	TRBJ1-3	NA	TRBD1	TGTGCCAGCAGCGTGGCAGGGGGCGACGGCTTCTCTGGAAACACCATATATTTT	CASSVAGGDGFSGNTIYF
TRBV7-3	TRBJ2-1	NA	NA	TGTGCCAGCAGCCCCGGAGGTAGCGCCGCGCTCCGGGAGCAGTTCTTC	CASSPGGSAALREQFF
TRBV25-1	TRBJ1-4	NA	NA	TGTGCCAGCAGTGGTCTCATTAGGGGGGAAAATGAAAAACTGTTTTTT	CASSGLIRGENEKLFF
TRBV6-5	TRBJ1-6	NA	TRBD1	TGTGCCAGCAGTTGGGAAACAGGGGGCGGGTCACCCCTCCACTTT	CASSWETGGGSPLHF
TRBV7-2	TRBJ2-3	NA	TRBD2	TGTGCCAGCAGCCCCGTCGGCGGGGGGGCTTTCGATACGCAGTATTTT	CASSPVGGGAFDTQYF
TRBV24-1	TRBJ2-5	NA	NA	TGTGCCACCAGACCCAGAGACCAAGAGACCCAGTACTTC	CATRPRDQETQYF
TRBV3-1/TRBV3-2	TRBJ2-5	few	TRBD1	TGTGCCAGCAGCCAAGTGGCGACAGGGGAAGAGACCCAGTACTTC	CASSQVATGEETQYF
TRBV7-2	TRBJ2-1	NA	TRBD2	TGTGCCAGCAGCTTAGTGTCTAGCGGGGGTTCGGGGCAGTTCTTC	CASSLVSSGGSGQFF
TRBV20-1	TRBJ2-7	NA	NA	TGCAGTGCTACGGAGGCCTACGAGCAGTACTTC	CSATEAYEQYF
TRBV7-2	TRBJ1-3	NA	NA	TGTGCCAGCAGCTCCACAGGTTTCTCTGGAAACACCATATATTTT	CASSSTGFSGNTIYF
TRBV6-5	TRBJ1-2	NA	NA	TGTGCCAGCAGTTACTCGACAGCAGGGAGGGACTATGGCTACACCTTC	CASSYSTAGRDYGYTF
TRBV3-1/TRBV3-2	TRBJ1-1	NA	NA	TGTGCCAGCAGCCAAGTGGAGAACACTGAAGCTTTCTTT	CASSQVENTEAFF
TRBV5-4	TRBJ2-7	NA	TRBD2	TGTGCCAGCAGCCCGGGACTAGCGGGTGAGCAGTACTTC	CASSPGLAGEQYF
TRBV7-9	TRBJ2-1	NA	NA	TGTGCCAGCAGCTTAGACATGGGCTCCTACAATGAGCAGTTCTTC	CASSLDMGSYNEQFF
TRBV15	TRBJ2-2	NA	NA	TGTGCCACCAGCAGAGGCGGAGAAACCGGGGAGCTGTTTTTT	CATSRGGETGELFF
TRBV4-3	TRBJ2-5	NA	NA	TGCGCCAGCAGCCAAAGGAGGACAGAGACCCAGTACTTC	CASSQRRTETQYF
TRBV19	TRBJ1-5	NA	NA	TGTGCCAGTAGTTGGGACGGGACTAGCAATCAGCCCCAGCATTTT	CASSWDGTSNQPQHF
TRBV7-9	TRBJ1-1	NA	NA	TGTGCCAGCAGCTTAGCCCGGGACGGAAACACTGAAGCTTTCTTT	CASSLARDGNTEAFF
TRBV15	TRBJ1-1	NA	TRBD1	TGTGCCACCAGCAGGGGACAGGGGGCTTACGATGAAGCTTTCTTT	CATSRGQGAYDEAFF
TRBV5-8	TRBJ1-6	NA	NA	TGTGCCAGCGTAGTCCAGGGCTCCTATAATTCACCCCTCCACTTT	CASVVQGSYNSPLHF
TRBV6-4	TRBJ2-2	NA	NA	TGTGCCAGCAGTGATGGGGACACCGGGGAGCTGTTTTTT	CASSDGDTGELFF
TRBV11-2	TRBJ1-1	NA	NA	TGTGCCAGCAGCTTGACAGGCACTGAAGCTTTCTTT	CASSLTGTEAFF
TRBV9	TRBJ1-2	once	NA	TGTGCCAGCAGGGGACGGGGGGTTGGCTACACCTTC	CASRGRGVGYTF
TRBV4-1	TRBJ1-2	NA	NA	TGCGCCAGCAGCCAAGAAGAGGGCGCTTCTAACTATGGCTACACCTTC	CASSQEEGASNYGYTF